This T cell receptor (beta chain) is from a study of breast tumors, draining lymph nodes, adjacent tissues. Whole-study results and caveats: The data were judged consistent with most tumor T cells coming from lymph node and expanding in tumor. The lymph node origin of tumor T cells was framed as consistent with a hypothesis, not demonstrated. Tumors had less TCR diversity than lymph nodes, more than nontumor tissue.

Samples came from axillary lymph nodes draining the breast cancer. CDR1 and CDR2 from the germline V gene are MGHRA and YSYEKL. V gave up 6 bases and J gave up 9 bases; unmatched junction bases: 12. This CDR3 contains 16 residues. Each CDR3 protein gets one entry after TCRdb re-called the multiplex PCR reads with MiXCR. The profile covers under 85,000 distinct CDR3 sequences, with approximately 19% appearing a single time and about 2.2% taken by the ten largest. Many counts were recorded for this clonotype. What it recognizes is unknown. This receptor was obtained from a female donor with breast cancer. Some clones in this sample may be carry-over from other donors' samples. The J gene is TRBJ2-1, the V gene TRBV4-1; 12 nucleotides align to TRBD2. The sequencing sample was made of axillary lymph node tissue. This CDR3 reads CASSPLPGTSGFEQFF. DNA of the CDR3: TGCGCCAGCAGTCCCTTGCCCGGGACTAGCGGGTTTGAGCAGTTCTTC.